Shown below are 7 T cell receptor beta chains from a single sample sequenced in a study of blood T cell repertoires in COVID-19. Sequenced by immunoSEQ multiplex PCR; TCRdb stores in-frame clones only, minus some. The sample has 250,000 to 400,000 clones, around 85% seen once. Sequenced material: PBMCs or T cells enriched from blood (not recorded which). The source is a woman in her 30s who had been exposed to COVID-19.

V and J are TRBV10-3 and TRBJ1-2, with 8 bases matching TRBD1. J was trimmed by 3 bases and V by 0 bases; bases with no gene match: 6. CDR3 length: 16 residues. The germline V gene encodes CDR1 ENHRY and CDR2 SYGVKD. The CDR3 nucleotides are TGTGCCATCAGTGAGTCGTTATCAGGGGGCGACTATGGCTACACCTTC. Its translation is CAISESLSGGDYGYTF.

The chain carries TRBV27 and TRBJ2-3, with 9 bases identical to TRBD1. The length of the CDR3 is 15 residues. V shed 5 bases, J shed 5 bases, and the junction held 8 bases outside the gene matches. From germline, CDR1 is MNHEY and CDR2 SMNVEV (reference sequence). The CDR3 loop reads CASSPRTGELDTQYF. Here the CDR3 DNA reads TGTGCCAGCAGTCCTCGGACAGGGGAATTAGATACGCAGTATTTT.

This clone was seen just once. The chain joins TRBV19 to TRBJ1-3; TRBD1 matches at 8 bases. Losses at the gene ends were 10 bases for V and 5 bases for J; bases not matched to a gene: 13. Germline V gives CDR1 LNHDA, CDR2 SQIVND (reference sequence). The CDR3 has 15 residues. The CDR3 is CATGPGQAGRNTIYF. CDR3 coding DNA: TGTGCCACCGGACCGGGACAGGCGGGCAGAAACACCATATATTTT. The full variable domain, its missing parts supplied by reference TRBV19 and TRBJ1-3, is DGGITQSPKYLFRKEGQNVTLSCEQNLNHDAMYWYRQDPGQGLRLIYYSQIVNDFQKGDIAEGYSVSREKKESFPLTVTSAQKNPTAFYLCATGPGQAGRNTIYFGEGSWLTVV.

This chain links TRBV28 with TRBJ2-7; TRBD1 is a possible D gene (6 bases). V shed 6 bases and J shed 6 bases, with 18 bases lying between them. Germline V gene lookup returns CDR1 MDHEN and CDR2 SYDVKM. This CDR3 comprises 14 residues. CDR3 DNA: TGTGCCAGCAGCCCCCGACAGGTTTTGGGCGAGCAGTACTTC. Its translation: CASSPRQVLGEQYF.

V usage is TRBV4-1 and J usage is TRBJ2-5, with D hard to call. V lost 1 base and J 2 bases, leaving 8 bases between the germline ends. Germline V gene lookup returns CDR1 MGHRA and CDR2 YSYEKL. This CDR3 has 14 residues. The CDR3 protein is CASSQARAQETQYF. The DNA of the CDR3 is TGCGCCAGCAGCCAAGCAAGAGCTCAAGAGACCCAGTACTTC.

This clone showed up just a few times. CDR3 nucleotides: TGTGCCAGCACTCCCATTGGAAGGAGTGTTTGGGCCCTCCACTTT. Translating it yields CASTPIGRSVWALHF. The J gene is TRBJ1-6, the V gene TRBV6-5; no clear D. V lost 7 bases and J 14 bases, leaving 24 bases between the germline ends. The CDR3 contains 15 residues. The germline V gene encodes CDR1 MNHEY and CDR2 SVGAGI.

This rearrangement joins TRBV28 to TRBJ2-1; D is uncertain. Germline assignment: CDR1 MDHEN and CDR2 SYDVKM. Trimming cost V 6 bases and J 0 bases, with 12 bases left between them. CDR3 size: 15 residues. For the CDR3, the DNA is TGTGCCAGCAGCTCCCGACGGAGCTCCTACAATGAGCAGTTCTTC. Protein: CASSSRRSSYNEQFF.